The clone carrying this TCR beta chain has only a few counts. The antigen is not known. The method was immunoSEQ multiplex PCR; TCRdb's version includes in-frame clones alone and lacks a portion of them. The sample gives 15,000 to 20,000 clones, over 55% of which show up once; around 6.1% is in the top ten. The sample originates from a study of CXCR4 blockade with PD-1 therapy in pancreatic cancer. Findings and caveats of the study: More frequent amino acid clones had more nucleotide rearrangements, suggesting convergent selection. Survival did not correlate with tumor clonality, which averaged approximately 0.15 versus 0.05. Antigen-specificity overlap of convergent dominant clones remained unconfirmed.

The CDR3 has 14 residues. Germline V gene sequence: CDR1 GTSNPN, CDR2 SVGIG (reference sequence). V gave up 1 base and J gave up 4 bases, with 11 bases separating them. Patients who provided the archived tumor blocks had not received neoadjuvant therapy before surgery. The source material was tumor tissue. This TCR came from a human donor with pancreatic ductal adenocarcinoma. This chain joins TRBV30 and TRBJ2-1; maybe TRBD2 (5 bases). The CDR3 region has the DNA TGTGCCTGGAGTGAAGTCGGGGTATACAATGAGCAGTTCTTC. Amino acid sequence: CAWSEVGVYNEQFF.